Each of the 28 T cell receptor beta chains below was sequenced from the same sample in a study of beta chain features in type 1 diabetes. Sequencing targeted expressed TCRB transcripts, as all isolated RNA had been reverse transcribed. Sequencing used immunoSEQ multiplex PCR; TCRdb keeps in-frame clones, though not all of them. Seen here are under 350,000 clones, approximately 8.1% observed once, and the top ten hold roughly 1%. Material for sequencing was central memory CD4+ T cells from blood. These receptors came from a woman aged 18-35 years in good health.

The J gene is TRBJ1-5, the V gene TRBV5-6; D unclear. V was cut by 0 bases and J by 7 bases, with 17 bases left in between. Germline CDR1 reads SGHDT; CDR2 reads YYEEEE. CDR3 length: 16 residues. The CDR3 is CASSLAGGSPSQPQHF. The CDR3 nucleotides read TGTGCCAGCAGCTTGGCCGGCGGGTCCCCCTCCCAGCCCCAGCATTTT.

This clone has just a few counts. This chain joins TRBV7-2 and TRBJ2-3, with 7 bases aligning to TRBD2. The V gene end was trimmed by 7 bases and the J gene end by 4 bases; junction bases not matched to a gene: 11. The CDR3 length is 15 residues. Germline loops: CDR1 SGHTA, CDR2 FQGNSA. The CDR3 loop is CASNPRGGSADTQYF. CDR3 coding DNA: TGTGCCAGCAACCCGAGGGGCGGGAGCGCAGATACGCAGTATTTT.

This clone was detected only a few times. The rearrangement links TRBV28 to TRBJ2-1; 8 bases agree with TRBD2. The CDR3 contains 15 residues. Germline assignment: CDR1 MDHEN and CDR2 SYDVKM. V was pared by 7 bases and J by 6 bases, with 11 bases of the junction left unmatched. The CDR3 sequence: CASISAPAGVNEQFF. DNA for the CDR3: TGTGCCAGCATCTCGGCCCCAGCGGGGGTCAATGAGCAGTTCTTC.

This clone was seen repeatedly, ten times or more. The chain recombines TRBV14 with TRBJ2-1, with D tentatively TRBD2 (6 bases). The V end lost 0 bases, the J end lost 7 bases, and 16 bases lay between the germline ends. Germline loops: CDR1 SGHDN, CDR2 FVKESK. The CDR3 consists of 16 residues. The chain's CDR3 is CASSQDPGVVWNEQFF. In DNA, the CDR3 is TGTGCCAGCAGCCAAGATCCGGGGGTGGTGTGGAATGAGCAGTTCTTC.

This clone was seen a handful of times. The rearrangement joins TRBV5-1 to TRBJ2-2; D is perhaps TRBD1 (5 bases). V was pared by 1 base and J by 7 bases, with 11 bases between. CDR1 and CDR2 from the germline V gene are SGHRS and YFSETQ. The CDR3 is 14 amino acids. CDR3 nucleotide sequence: TGCGCCAGCAGCTTGTCAGGGAACGACGGGGAGCTGTTTTTT. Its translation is CASSLSGNDGELFF.

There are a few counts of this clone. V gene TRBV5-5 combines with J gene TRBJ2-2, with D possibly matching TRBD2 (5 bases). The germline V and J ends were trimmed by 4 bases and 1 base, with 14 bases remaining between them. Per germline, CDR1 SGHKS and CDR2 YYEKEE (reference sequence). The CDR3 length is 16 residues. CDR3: CASSPAGIRNTGELFF. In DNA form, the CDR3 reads TGTGCCAGCAGCCCGGCCGGGATAAGGAACACCGGGGAGCTGTTTTTT.

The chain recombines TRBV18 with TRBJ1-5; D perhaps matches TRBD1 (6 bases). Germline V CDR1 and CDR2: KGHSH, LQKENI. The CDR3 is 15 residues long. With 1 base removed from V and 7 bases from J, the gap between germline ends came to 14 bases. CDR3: CASSPLRTEKQPQHF. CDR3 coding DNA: TGTGCCAGCTCACCACTCAGGACAGAAAAGCAGCCCCAGCATTTT.

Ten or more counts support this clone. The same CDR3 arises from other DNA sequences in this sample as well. CDR3 sequence: CSVARTGDTGELFF. The CDR3 coding sequence is TGCAGCGTTGCGAGGACCGGGGACACCGGGGAGCTGTTTTTT. The chain joins TRBV29-1 to TRBJ2-2, with a tentative D call TRBD2 (5 bases). With 4 bases removed from V and 3 bases from J, the gap between germline ends came to 12 bases. From germline, CDR1 is SQVTM and CDR2 ANQGSEA. The length of the CDR3 is 14 residues.

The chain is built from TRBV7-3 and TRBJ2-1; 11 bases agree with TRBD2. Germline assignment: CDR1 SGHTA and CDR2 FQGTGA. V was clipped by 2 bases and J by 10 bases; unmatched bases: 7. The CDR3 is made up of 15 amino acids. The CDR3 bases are TGTGCCAGCAGCTTAGGGCTAGCGGGAGGCCCCGAGCAGTTCTTC. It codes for CASSLGLAGGPEQFF.

CDR3 bases: TGTGCCAGCTCACCACTGGGACAGGGGGGCTACGAGCAGTACTTC. Translating it yields CASSPLGQGGYEQYF. The V call is TRBV18, the J call TRBJ2-7, with TRBD1 matching over 11 bases. The ends lost 1 base at V and 3 bases at J; junction bases unmatched: 2. This CDR3 comprises 15 residues. Germline CDR1 and CDR2: KGHSH and LQKENI.

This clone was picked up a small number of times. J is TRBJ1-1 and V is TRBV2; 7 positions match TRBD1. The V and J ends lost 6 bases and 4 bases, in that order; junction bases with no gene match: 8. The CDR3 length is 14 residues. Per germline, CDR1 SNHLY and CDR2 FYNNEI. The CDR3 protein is CASRGSTGPTEAFF. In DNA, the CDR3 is TGTGCCAGCAGGGGTTCGACAGGGCCCACTGAAGCTTTCTTT.

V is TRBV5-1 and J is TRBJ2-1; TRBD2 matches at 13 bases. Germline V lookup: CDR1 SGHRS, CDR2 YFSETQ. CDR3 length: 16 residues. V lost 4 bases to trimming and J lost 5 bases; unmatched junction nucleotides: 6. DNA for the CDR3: TGCGCCAGCAGCCTCATACTAGCGGGGGGGAACAATGAGCAGTTCTTC. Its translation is CASSLILAGGNNEQFF.

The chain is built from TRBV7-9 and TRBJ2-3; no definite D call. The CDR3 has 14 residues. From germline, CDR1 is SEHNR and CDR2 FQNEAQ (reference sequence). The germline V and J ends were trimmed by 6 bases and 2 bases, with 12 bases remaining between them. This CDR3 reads CASSYGRSTDTQYF. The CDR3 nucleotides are TGTGCCAGCAGTTACGGACGGTCCACAGATACGCAGTATTTT.

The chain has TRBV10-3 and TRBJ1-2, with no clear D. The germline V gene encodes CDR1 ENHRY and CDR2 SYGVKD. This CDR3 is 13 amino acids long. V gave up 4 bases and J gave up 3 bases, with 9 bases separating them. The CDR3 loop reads CAISAGPDYGYTF. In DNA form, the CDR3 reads TGTGCCATCAGTGCAGGACCTGACTATGGCTACACCTTC.

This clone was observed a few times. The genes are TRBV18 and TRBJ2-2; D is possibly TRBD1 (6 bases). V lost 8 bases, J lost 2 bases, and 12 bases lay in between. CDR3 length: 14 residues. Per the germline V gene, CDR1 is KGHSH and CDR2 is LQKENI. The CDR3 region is CASGWTVNTGELFF. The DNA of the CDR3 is TGTGCCAGCGGATGGACAGTCAACACCGGGGAGCTGTTTTTT.

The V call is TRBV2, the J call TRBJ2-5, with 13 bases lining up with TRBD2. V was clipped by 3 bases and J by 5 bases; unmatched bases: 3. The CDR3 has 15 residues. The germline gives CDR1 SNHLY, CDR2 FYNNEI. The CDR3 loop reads CASSETSGGLETQYF. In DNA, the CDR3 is TGTGCCAGCAGTGAGACTAGCGGGGGGCTGGAGACCCAGTACTTC.

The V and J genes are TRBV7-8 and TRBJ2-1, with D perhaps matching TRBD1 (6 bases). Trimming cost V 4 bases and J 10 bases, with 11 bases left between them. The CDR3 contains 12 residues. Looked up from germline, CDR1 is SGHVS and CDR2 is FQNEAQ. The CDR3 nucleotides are TGTGCCAGCAGCTCAGGGGTTGGAGAGCAGTTCTTC. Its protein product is CASSSGVGEQFF.

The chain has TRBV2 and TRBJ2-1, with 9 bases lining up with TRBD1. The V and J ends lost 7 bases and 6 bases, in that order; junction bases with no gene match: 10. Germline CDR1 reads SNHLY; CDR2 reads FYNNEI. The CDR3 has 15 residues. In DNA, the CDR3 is TGTGCCAGCACCCGGGACAGGGAGATTTCCAATGAGCAGTTCTTC. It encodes CASTRDREISNEQFF.

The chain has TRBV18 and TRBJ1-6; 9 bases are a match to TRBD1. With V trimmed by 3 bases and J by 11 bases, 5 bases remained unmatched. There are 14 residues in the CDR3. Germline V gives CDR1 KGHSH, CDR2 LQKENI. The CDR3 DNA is TGTGCCAGCTCACCGGACAGGGGAAGGGCACCCCTCCACTTT. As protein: CASSPDRGRAPLHF.

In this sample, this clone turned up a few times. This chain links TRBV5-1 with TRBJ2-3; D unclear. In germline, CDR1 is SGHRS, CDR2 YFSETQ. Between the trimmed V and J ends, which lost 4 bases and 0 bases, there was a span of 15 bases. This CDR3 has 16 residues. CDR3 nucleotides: TGCGCCAGCAGCAGAAGGACCTCTCCTAGCACAGATACGCAGTATTTT. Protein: CASSRRTSPSTDTQYF.

The CDR3 DNA reads as TGTGCCATCAGTCCCGGTGAGACCCAGTACTTC. Translation gives CAISPGETQYF. The rearrangement joins TRBV10-3 to TRBJ2-5; D is unclear. This CDR3 comprises 11 residues. In germline, CDR1 is ENHRY, CDR2 SYGVKD. V lost 5 bases and J 5 bases, leaving 6 bases between the germline ends.

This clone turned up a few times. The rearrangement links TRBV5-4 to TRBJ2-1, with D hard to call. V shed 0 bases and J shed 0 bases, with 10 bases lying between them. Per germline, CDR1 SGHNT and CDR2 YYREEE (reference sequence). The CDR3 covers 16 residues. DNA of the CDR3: TGTGCCAGCAGCTTGGACGGCTACCTCTCCTACAATGAGCAGTTCTTC. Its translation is CASSLDGYLSYNEQFF.

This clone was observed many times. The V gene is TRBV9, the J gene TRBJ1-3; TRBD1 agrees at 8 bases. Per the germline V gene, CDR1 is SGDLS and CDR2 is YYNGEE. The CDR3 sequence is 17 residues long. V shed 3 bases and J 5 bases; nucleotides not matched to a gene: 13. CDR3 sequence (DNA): TGTGCCAGCAGCGCCCGCCCCGGACAGGGCTTCCGAAACACCATATATTTT. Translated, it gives CASSARPGQGFRNTIYF.

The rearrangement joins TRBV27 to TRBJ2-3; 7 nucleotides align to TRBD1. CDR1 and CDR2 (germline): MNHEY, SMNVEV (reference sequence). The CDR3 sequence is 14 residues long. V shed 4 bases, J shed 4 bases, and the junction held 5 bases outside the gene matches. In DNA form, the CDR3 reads TGTGCCAGCAGTTCGACAGGGTTTGCAGATACGCAGTATTTT. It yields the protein CASSSTGFADTQYF.

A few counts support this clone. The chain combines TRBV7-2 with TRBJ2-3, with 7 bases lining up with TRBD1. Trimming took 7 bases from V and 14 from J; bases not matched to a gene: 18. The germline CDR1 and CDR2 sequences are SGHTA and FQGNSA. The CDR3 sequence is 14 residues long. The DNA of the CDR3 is TGTGCCAGCACCCCGGGGCCCTGGGACAGTCGGACGTATTTT. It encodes CASTPGPWDSRTYF.

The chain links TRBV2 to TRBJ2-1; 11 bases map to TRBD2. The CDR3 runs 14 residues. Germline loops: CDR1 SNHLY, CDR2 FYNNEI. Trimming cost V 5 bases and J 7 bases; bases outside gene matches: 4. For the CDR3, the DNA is TGTGCCAGCAGTACTAGCGGGAGAACAAATGAGCAGTTCTTC. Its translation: CASSTSGRTNEQFF.

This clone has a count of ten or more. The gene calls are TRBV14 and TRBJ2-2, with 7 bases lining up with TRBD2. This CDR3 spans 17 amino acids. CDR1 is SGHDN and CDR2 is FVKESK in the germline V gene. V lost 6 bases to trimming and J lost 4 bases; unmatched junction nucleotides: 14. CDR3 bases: TGTGCCAGCAGTCTCCTGGGGTTAGCGGGTGTCACCGGGGAGCTGTTTTTT. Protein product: CASSLLGLAGVTGELFF.

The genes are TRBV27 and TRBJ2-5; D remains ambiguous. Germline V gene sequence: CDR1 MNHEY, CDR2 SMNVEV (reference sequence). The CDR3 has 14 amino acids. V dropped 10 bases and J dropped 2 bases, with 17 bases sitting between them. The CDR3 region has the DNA TGTGCCACCGCACCCCAAAAAGGTCAAGAGACCCAGTACTTC. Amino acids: CATAPQKGQETQYF.